The rows below give T cell receptor beta chains drawn from one sample of a study of glioma-infiltrating T cells after dendritic cell vaccination. Data came from immunoSEQ multiplex PCR; TCRdb stores just in-frame clones and leaves some out. The repertoire holds about 58,000 clones, with about 79% as singletons. Sample: blood, taken after dendritic cell vaccination. The receptor source for this set is a human donor with glioblastoma. CDR3s include the opening cysteine and the closing phenylalanine or tryptophan. A D gene is named only where the DNA matches it firmly. The listing skips clone size in some rows; elsewhere it reads once, few, many or a size class.

.	18	TRBV2	TRBD2	TRBJ2-2	TGTGCCAGCAGTGAAATTGGGTTAGCGGGGGGGCCCCTCGGGGAGCTGTTTTTT	CASSEIGLAGGPLGELFF
.	13	TRBV9	TRBD1	TRBJ2-5	TGTGCCAGCAGCGGGACAGGGGGAGAGACCCAGTACTTC	CASSGTGGETQYF
.	14	TRBV28	.	TRBJ2-7	TGTGCCAGCAGCCAACCTCAGGGTGACGACGAGCAGTACTTC	CASSQPQGDDEQYF
.	12	TRBV7-2	TRBD2	TRBJ2-7	TGTGCCAGCAGCTTGGCCGGACTAGCGCACTACTTC	CASSLAGLAHYF
.	14	TRBV15	TRBD1	TRBJ2-7	TGTGCCACCAGCAGCCGGGACAGGGGCTACGAGCAGTACTTC	CATSSRDRGYEQYF
.	17	TRBV4-1	.	TRBJ1-5	TGCGCCAGCAGCCCCTCCTTGGGGGCGCGGGGGAATCAGCCCCAGCATTTT	CASSPSLGARGNQPQHF
few	13	TRBV2	.	TRBJ1-2	TGTGCCAGCAGACAGGGTTCAAGCTATGGCTACACCTTC	CASRQGSSYGYTF
.	17	TRBV5-1	.	TRBJ2-3	TGCGCCAGCAGCCTTCTCTCGGGTGGTGGTTACGCAGATACGCAGTATTTT	CASSLLSGGGYADTQYF
.	15	TRBV5-1	TRBD1	TRBJ1-1	TGCGCCAGCAGCTTGTTAGGGACAGGGGTTACTGAAGCTTTCTTT	CASSLLGTGVTEAFF
once	14	TRBV7-8	.	TRBJ2-7	TGTGCCAGCAGCTTCAACGGGTACGCGGGCGAGCAGTACTTC	CASSFNGYAGEQYF
few	17	TRBV19	.	TRBJ1-4	TGTGCCAGTAGTAATAGGAGGGGATATGGGGATGGCGAAAAACTGTTTTTT	CASSNRRGYGDGEKLFF
.	12	TRBV13	.	TRBJ2-7	TGTGCCAGCAGCTTAGATCTTTACGAGCAGTACTTC	CASSLDLYEQYF
once	13	TRBV27	.	TRBJ1-1	TGTGCCAGCAGTTTTTTAGAGAACACTGAAGCTTTCTTT	CASSFLENTEAFF
.	12	TRBV30	.	TRBJ1-1	TGTGCCTGGTGGGGTTCGGCAGGCGGGACTTTCTTT	CAWWGSAGGTFF
.	16	TRBV28	TRBD1	TRBJ1-2	TGTGCCAGCAGTCCCAGGGGGCCGTCCCCAACCTATGGCTACACCTTC	CASSPRGPSPTYGYTF
.	14	TRBV29-1	TRBD2	TRBJ2-1	TGCAGCGTTGCAAGAAGACTAGCGGGGGCCCAGCAGTTCTTC	CSVARRLAGAQQFF
.	18	TRBV27	TRBD1	TRBJ1-1	TGTGCCAGCAGTTCCATCGGTTGGGCAGGGGGCTCGAACACTGAAGCTTTCTTT	CASSSIGWAGGSNTEAFF
.	13	TRBV6-5	TRBD1	TRBJ1-2	TGTGCCAGCGCAGACAGGGTCGCCTATGGCTACACCTTC	CASADRVAYGYTF
.	16	TRBV19	.	TRBJ1-3	TGTGCCAGTAGTACGAGGGACACTTTCTCTGGAAACACCATATATTTT	CASSTRDTFSGNTIYF
.	17	TRBV18	.	TRBJ1-2	TGTGCCAGCTCACTTAACCAACCGGACACTTCTAACTATGGCTACACCTTC	CASSLNQPDTSNYGYTF
few	14	TRBV2	TRBD1	TRBJ2-7	TGTGCCAGCAGTGAGGGCAGGGGGATATACGAGCAGTACTTC	CASSEGRGIYEQYF
.	13	TRBV30	.	TRBJ2-7	TGTGCCTGGAGTGTACAGGACGGGTACGAGCAGTACTTC	CAWSVQDGYEQYF
few	17	TRBV28	TRBD2	TRBJ2-2	TGTGCCAGCACTACCTGGGGGCGGGGGGCCGACACCGGGGAGCTGTTTTTT	CASTTWGRGADTGELFF
.	12	TRBV11-2	.	TRBJ2-7	TGTGCCAGCAGCCCCTCGGGTGGCGAGCAGTACTTC	CASSPSGGEQYF
.	15	TRBV10-3	.	TRBJ1-4	TGTGCCATCAGTGACCCCCGCAGGCCGCCGGGGAAACTGTTTTTT	CAISDPRRPPGKLFF
.	14	TRBV5-1	.	TRBJ2-7	TGCGCCAGCAGCCTAGCCCTAAGCTCCTACGAGCAGTACTTC	CASSLALSSYEQYF
.	15	TRBV19	TRBD1	TRBJ1-2	TGTGCCAGTACCCTTTTCGGACAGGGGATCGATGGCTACACCTTC	CASTLFGQGIDGYTF
.	14	TRBV30	TRBD2	TRBJ2-5	TGTGCCTGGAGTGACCTAGCGGGGGGGGAGACCCAGTACTTC	CAWSDLAGGETQYF
once	14	TRBV7-9	TRBD1	TRBJ2-7	TGTGCTTCCCGGCCCCGGGACAGGGCCTACGAGCAGTACTTC	CASRPRDRAYEQYF
once	16	TRBV6-6	TRBD1	TRBJ1-4	TGTGCCAGCAGTTCCCGGACAGGGGGCGCAAGTGAAAAACTGTTTTTT	CASSSRTGGASEKLFF
.	14	TRBV29-1	.	TRBJ2-1	TGCAGCGTTGAAAGAGGCAGGGGCTACAATGAGCAGTTCTTC	CSVERGRGYNEQFF
.	17	TRBV9	.	TRBJ1-4	TGTGCCAGCAGCGCCGGGACGGTCGGGGGGGTGTATGAAAAACTGTTTTTT	CASSAGTVGGVYEKLFF
.	11	TRBV7-9	TRBD1	TRBJ1-2	TGTGCCAGCAGTCGACAGGGCGGCTACACCTTC	CASSRQGGYTF
.	14	TRBV11-3	.	TRBJ1-1	TGTGCCAGCAGCCTTGCGGGGGTTGACACTGAAGCTTTCTTT	CASSLAGVDTEAFF
once	14	TRBV2	TRBD1	TRBJ2-7	TGTGCCAGGGGGGGACAGGGGGCGACCTACGAGCAGTACTTC	CARGGQGATYEQYF
.	15	TRBV9	TRBD1	TRBJ1-2	TGTGCCAGCAGCGTGGGGACAGCCGCTAACTATGGCTACACCTTC	CASSVGTAANYGYTF
.	16	TRBV5-6	TRBD1	TRBJ1-5	TGTGCCAGCAGCTCCATGGGGACAGATAGCAATCAGCCCCAGCATTTT	CASSSMGTDSNQPQHF
.	18	TRBV5-4	TRBD2	TRBJ2-7	TGTGCCAGCAGCTTGGGTCCTAGCGGGGGGCGAGACTCCTACGAGCAGTACTTC	CASSLGPSGGRDSYEQYF
.	14	TRBV7-2	TRBD1	TRBJ1-2	TGTGCCAGCAGCTTAGACAGGGGTTCCCTTGGCTACACCTTC	CASSLDRGSLGYTF
.	15	TRBV11-3	.	TRBJ1-1	TGTGCCAGCAGCCGAAGGCGAGGTCTGAACACTGAAGCTTTCTTT	CASSRRRGLNTEAFF
.	17	TRBV7-9	TRBD1	TRBJ1-2	TGTGCCAGCAGTCCCCGGGACAGCTCATTCGTGGGCTATGGCTACACCTTC	CASSPRDSSFVGYGYTF
.	14	TRBV6-1	TRBD1	TRBJ2-7	TGTGCCAGCCGCCCGGGACAGACGTCCTACGAGCAGTACTTC	CASRPGQTSYEQYF
.	14	TRBV27	TRBD1	TRBJ1-2	TGTGCCAGCAGTGCCTACAGGGGCAAGAATGGCTACACCTTC	CASSAYRGKNGYTF
.	12	TRBV29-1	.	TRBJ1-6	TGCAGCGTGGGAGTCCAAGGGTCACCCCTCCACTTT	CSVGVQGSPLHF
.	19	TRBV4-2	TRBD1	TRBJ1-3	TGTGCCAGCAGCCAAAGAGGAGGGGACAGGCGGTTAGGTGGAAACACCATATATTTT	CASSQRGGDRRLGGNTIYF
.	15	TRBV5-1	TRBD2	TRBJ2-1	TGCGCCAGCAGCTTGGGGCTAGCGGGCTACAATGAGCAGTTCTTC	CASSLGLAGYNEQFF
.	14	TRBV15	.	TRBJ2-7	TGTGCCACCAGCAGAGAGAGAGGCGGCTACGAGCAGTACTTC	CATSRERGGYEQYF
medium-sized	12	TRBV25-1	.	TRBJ1-5	TGTGCCAGGGGGCAGGGCCCTCAGCCCCAGCATTTT	CARGQGPQPQHF
once	15	TRBV5-6	.	TRBJ1-5	TGTGCCAGCAGCTTGCATGGGCAGCGAGCGGGGCCCCAGCATTTT	CASSLHGQRAGPQHF
.	9	TRBV27	.	TRBJ2-3	TGTCTTCCCACAGATACGCAGTATTTT	CLPTDTQYF
.	15	TRBV4-1	.	TRBJ1-5	TGCGCCAGCAGCCAAGGAGCGGGAAGCAATCAGCCCCAGCATTTT	CASSQGAGSNQPQHF
.	15	TRBV10-3	TRBD1	TRBJ2-2	TGTGCCATCAGCCCCGGGACAGGGTACCCCGGGGAGCTGTTTTTT	CAISPGTGYPGELFF
.	17	TRBV10-3	TRBD2	TRBJ2-3	TGTGCCATCAGCCCGACGGGGGGAAGGGGTGGCACAGATACGCAGTATTTT	CAISPTGGRGGTDTQYF
.	13	TRBV5-6	.	TRBJ1-5	TGTGCCAGCAGCCTCCGGGACAACCAGCCCCAGCATTTT	CASSLRDNQPQHF
.	14	TRBV9	.	TRBJ1-2	TGTGCCAGCAGCCCCACAGGGCAGAACTATGGCTACACCTTC	CASSPTGQNYGYTF
.	14	TRBV2	TRBD1	TRBJ2-7	TGTGCCAGCAGACCCGGGACAGGGCTCAACGAGCAGTACTTC	CASRPGTGLNEQYF